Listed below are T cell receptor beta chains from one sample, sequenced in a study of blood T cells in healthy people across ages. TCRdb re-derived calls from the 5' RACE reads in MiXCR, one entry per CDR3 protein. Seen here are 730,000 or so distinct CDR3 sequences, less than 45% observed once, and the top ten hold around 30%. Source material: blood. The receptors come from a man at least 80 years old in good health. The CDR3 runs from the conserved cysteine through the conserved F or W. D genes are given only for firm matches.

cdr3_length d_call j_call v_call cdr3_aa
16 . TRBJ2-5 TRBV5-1 CASSQGLGGLTETQYF
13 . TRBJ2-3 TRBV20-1 CSARDPRADTLYF
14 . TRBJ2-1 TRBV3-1 CASSQDLESRGQFF
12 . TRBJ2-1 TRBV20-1 CSAILTWNEQFF
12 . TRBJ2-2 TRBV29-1 CSVGYNTGELFF
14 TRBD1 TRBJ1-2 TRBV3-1 CASSPSDRDYGYTF
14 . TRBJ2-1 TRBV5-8 CASSLGAGNNEQFF
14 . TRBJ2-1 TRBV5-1 CACSSTTSYNEQFF
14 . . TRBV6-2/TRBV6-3 CASSVDMIGLEQYF
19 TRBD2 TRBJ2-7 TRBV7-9 CASSFRPYGSGSLSYEQYF
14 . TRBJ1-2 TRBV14 CASSQDKGKHGYTF
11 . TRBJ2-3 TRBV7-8 CASKITDTQYF
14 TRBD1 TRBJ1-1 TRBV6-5 CASRRTGLNTEAFF
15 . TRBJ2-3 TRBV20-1 CSAPNRRENTDTQYF
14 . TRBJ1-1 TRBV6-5 CASSAQGRLTEAFF
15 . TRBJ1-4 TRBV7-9 CASSSTQSQVQKLFF
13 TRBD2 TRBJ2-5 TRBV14 CASSPRPSGGTYF
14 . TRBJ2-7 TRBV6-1 CASSATVSSYEQYF
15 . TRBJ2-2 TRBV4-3 CASSQESGSPGELFF
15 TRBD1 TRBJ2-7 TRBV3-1 CASSRAGGAVYEQYF
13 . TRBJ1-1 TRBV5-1 CTSSLWEGTEAFF
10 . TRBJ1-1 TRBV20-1 CSAREGLAFF
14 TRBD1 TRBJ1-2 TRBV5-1 CASSLEGTVGGYTF
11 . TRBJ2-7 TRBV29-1 CSVVETHEQYF
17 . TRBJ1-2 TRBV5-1 CASSLNPPGNTNYGYTF
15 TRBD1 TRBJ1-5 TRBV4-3 CASSQSDRGYQPQHF
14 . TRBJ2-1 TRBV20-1 CSARDVLRGNEQFF
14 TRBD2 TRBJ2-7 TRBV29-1 CSVLSGSRPYEQYF
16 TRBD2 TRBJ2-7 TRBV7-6 CASSPSSGGAGLEQYF
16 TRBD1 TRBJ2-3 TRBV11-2 CASSGPPGGGTDTQYF
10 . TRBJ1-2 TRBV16 CASSQSHPTF
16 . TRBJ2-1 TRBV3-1 CASSHPGGRNYNEQFF
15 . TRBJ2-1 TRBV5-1 CASSKDISSYNEQFF
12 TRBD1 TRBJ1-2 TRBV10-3 CAISLGQGGYTF
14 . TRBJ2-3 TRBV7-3 CASSSSTGRDTQYF
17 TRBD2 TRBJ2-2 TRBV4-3 CASSQTGLAGYTGELFF
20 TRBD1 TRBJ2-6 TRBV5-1 CASSSRLPGTVESGANVLTF
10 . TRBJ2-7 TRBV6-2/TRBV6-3 CASGYNEQYF
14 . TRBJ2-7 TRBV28 CASSLVWSYYEQYF
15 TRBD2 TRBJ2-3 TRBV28 CASLLANGRADTQYF
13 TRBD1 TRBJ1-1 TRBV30 CAWSPDRETEAFF
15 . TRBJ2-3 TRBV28 CASTTSGSFTDTQYF